One and the same sample provided the 13 T cell receptor beta chains below, sequenced in a study of T cell responses to AZD1222 COVID-19 vaccine. TCRdb's table, derived via immunoSEQ multiplex PCR, lists solely in-frame clones and lacks some. This sample has fewer than 200,000 clones, with 90% to 95% found just once. The sequenced sample was peripheral blood, obtained 28 days after the second AZD1222 dose. These receptors all stem from an adult who received the AZD1222 COVID-19 vaccine.

The CDR3: CASSRGLAGDNEQYF. The DNA for the CDR3 is TGCGCCAGCAGCCGTGGACTAGCGGGAGATAACGAGCAGTACTTC. The chain joins TRBV5-1 to TRBJ2-7, with 13 bases that match TRBD2. Germline V gene lookup returns CDR1 SGHRS and CDR2 YFSETQ. The CDR3 has 15 amino acids. The junction had 6 bases not matched to a gene; V was cut back by 4 bases and J by 5 bases.

The V call is TRBV2, the J call TRBJ1-5; TRBD1 matches 7 bases. The ends lost 6 bases at V and 4 bases at J; junction bases unmatched: 9. This CDR3 is built from 15 residues. Germline lookup yields CDR1 SNHLY and CDR2 FYNNEI. The CDR3: CASRIRGGPNQPQHF. In DNA form, the CDR3 reads TGTGCCAGCAGGATCAGGGGGGGCCCGAATCAGCCCCAGCATTTT.

This chain joins TRBV5-5 and TRBJ1-1; D might be TRBD1 (5 bases). The CDR3 extends over 13 amino acids. The V gene's germline CDR1 is SGHKS and CDR2 YYEKEE (reference sequence). Trimming stripped 3 bases from V and 3 bases from J, with 9 bases between. The CDR3 sequence is CASSWGGDTEAFF. DNA for the CDR3: TGTGCCAGCAGCTGGGGAGGGGACACTGAAGCTTTCTTT.

The chain carries TRBV29-1 and TRBJ2-7, with D unclear. V was trimmed by 4 bases and J by 3 bases, leaving 7 bases between them. Looked up from germline, CDR1 is SQVTM and CDR2 is ANQGSEA. The CDR3 totals 11 residues. This CDR3 is CSVGSLYEQYF. DNA of the CDR3: TGCAGCGTTGGGTCCCTCTACGAGCAGTACTTC.

The chain has TRBV11-2 and TRBJ2-7; 7 nucleotides align to TRBD1. The V segment lost 5 bases and the J segment 6 bases; nucleotides outside the gene matches: 10. CDR3 length equals 14 residues. Germline V lookup: CDR1 SGHAT, CDR2 FQNNGV. The CDR3, as DNA: TGTGCCAGCAGCCCCTGGACAGGAAGGGGCGAGCAGTACTTC. This encodes CASSPWTGRGEQYF.

This clone was detected a few times. The rearrangement uses TRBV3-1 (or the pseudogene TRBV3-2) and TRBJ2-1; unclear D gene. V was shortened by 0 bases and J by 13 bases, with 19 bases between the two germline ends. This CDR3 region has 15 residues. Germline V lookup: CDR1 LGHDT, CDR2 YNNKEL (reference sequence). The CDR3 DNA reads as TGTGCCAGCAGCCAAGATGGAGCTAGGGCGGTGCCCCAGTTCTTC. Protein: CASSQDGARAVPQFF.

This clone was counted once. This chain uses TRBV12-3 or TRBV12-4 with TRBJ2-1; no clear D. The V end was cut by 1 base, the J end by 10 bases, with 8 bases between. The CDR3 spans 12 residues. The DNA for the CDR3 is TGTGCCAGCAGTTTAGTTGCTTCAGAGCAGTTCTTC. Protein sequence: CASSLVASEQFF.

V gene TRBV27 combines with J gene TRBJ1-5; 7 bases are shared with TRBD1. The CDR3 totals 14 residues. Germline CDR1 reads MNHEY; CDR2 reads SMNVEV (reference sequence). The ends lost 4 bases at V and 6 bases at J; junction bases unmatched: 6. The CDR3 region is CASSSGQVPQPQHF. The CDR3, as DNA: TGTGCCAGCAGTTCCGGACAGGTACCTCAGCCCCAGCATTTT.

The rearrangement joins TRBV11-2 to TRBJ1-1; a possible D gene is TRBD1 (5 bases). The CDR3 has 15 residues. The V gene lost 5 bases and the J gene lost 3 bases, with 16 bases spanning the gap. Germline lookup yields CDR1 SGHAT and CDR2 FQNNGV. The CDR3 sequence: CASSDQMQGYTEAFF. The CDR3 nucleotides read TGTGCCAGCAGCGACCAAATGCAGGGTTACACTGAAGCTTTCTTT. Full variable domain (outside the CDR3, taken from reference TRBV11-2 and TRBJ1-1): EAGVAQSPRYKIIEKRQSVAFWCNPISGHATLYWYQQILGQGPKLLIQFQNNGVVDDSQLPKDRFSAERLKGVDSTLKIQPAKLEDSAVYLCASSDQMQGYTEAFFGQGTRLTVV.

The gene calls are TRBV5-1 and TRBJ1-5; D is undetermined. Germline assignment: CDR1 SGHRS and CDR2 YFSETQ. CDR3 size: 14 residues. Trimming cost V 0 bases and J 6 bases, with 10 bases left between them. The DNA of the CDR3 is TGCGCCAGCAGCTTGGTACCGGGCGGTCAGCCCCAGCATTTT. It is translated as CASSLVPGGQPQHF.

CDR3 sequence (DNA): TGTGCCAGCAGTGACAGCTCAGATACGCAGTATTTT. Protein sequence: CASSDSSDTQYF. The chain employs TRBV12-3 or TRBV12-4 and TRBJ2-3; D possibly corresponds to TRBD1 (5 bases). V lost 5 bases to trimming and J lost 4 bases, with 7 bases between them. The CDR3 length is 12 residues.

This chain uses TRBV10-3 with TRBJ2-5; either TRBD1 or TRBD2 may fit D (5 bases each). V gave up 0 bases and J gave up 5 bases, with 10 bases separating them. Germline V gene lookup returns CDR1 ENHRY and CDR2 SYGVKD. The CDR3 spans 14 residues. CDR3 residues: CAISESGGVETQYF. The CDR3 DNA sequence: TGTGCCATCAGTGAGTCTGGGGGAGTGGAGACCCAGTACTTC.

The chain is built from TRBV11-3 and TRBJ2-1; 12 bases map to TRBD2. Germline lookup yields CDR1 SGHNT and CDR2 YENEEA. Unmatched junction bases numbered 6, after V lost 7 bases and J lost 2 bases. The CDR3 runs to 16 residues. CDR3 residues: CASMMASGRAYNEQFF. The CDR3 nucleotides read TGTGCCAGCATGATGGCTAGCGGGAGGGCCTACAATGAGCAGTTCTTC.